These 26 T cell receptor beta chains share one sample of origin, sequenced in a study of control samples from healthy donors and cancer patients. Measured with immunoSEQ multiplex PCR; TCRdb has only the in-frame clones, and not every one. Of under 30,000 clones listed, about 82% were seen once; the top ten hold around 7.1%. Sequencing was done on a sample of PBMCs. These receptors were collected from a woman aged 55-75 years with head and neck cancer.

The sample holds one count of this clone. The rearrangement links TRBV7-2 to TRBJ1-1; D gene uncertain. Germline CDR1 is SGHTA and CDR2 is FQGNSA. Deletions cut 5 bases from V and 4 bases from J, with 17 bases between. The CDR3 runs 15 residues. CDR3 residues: CASSLPGPQGTEAFF. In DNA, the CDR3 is TGTGCCAGCAGCCTCCCCGGGCCTCAAGGCACTGAAGCTTTCTTT.

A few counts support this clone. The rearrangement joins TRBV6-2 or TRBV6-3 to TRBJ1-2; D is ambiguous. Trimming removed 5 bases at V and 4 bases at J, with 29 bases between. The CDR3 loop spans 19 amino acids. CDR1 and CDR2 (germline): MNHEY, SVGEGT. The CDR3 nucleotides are TGTGCCAGCAGTCAAGATTTCTTAGGCAGCTCCTTCGGTAGCTATGGCTACACCTTC. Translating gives CASSQDFLGSSFGSYGYTF.

The CDR3 here is CASSGRRNTEAFF. Written as DNA, the CDR3 is TGTGCCAGCAGTGGACGGAGGAACACTGAAGCTTTCTTT. This chain uses TRBV2 with TRBJ1-1; D ambiguous. CDR1 is SNHLY, CDR2 FYNNEI, per germline. The germline V and J ends were trimmed by 4 bases and 1 base, with 7 bases remaining between them. The length of the CDR3 is 13 residues.

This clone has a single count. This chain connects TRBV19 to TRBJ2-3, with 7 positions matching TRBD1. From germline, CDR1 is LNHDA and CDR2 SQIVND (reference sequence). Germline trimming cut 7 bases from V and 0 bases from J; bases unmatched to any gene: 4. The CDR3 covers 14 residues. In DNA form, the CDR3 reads TGTGCCAGTAATACAGGGGCTAGCACAGATACGCAGTATTTT. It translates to CASNTGASTDTQYF.

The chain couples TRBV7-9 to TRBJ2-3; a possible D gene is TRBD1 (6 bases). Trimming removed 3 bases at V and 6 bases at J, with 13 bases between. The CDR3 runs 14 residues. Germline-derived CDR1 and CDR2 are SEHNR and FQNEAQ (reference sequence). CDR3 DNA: TGTGCCAGCAGCTTGGACAGTGCGTGGGATACGCAGTATTTT. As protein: CASSLDSAWDTQYF.

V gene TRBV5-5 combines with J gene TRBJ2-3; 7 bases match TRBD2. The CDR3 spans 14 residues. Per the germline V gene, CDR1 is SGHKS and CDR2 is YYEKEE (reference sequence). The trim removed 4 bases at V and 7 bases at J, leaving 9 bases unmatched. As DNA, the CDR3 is TGTGCCAGCAGCCGAGGGGCGGGAGCTAATACGCAGTATTTT. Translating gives CASSRGAGANTQYF.

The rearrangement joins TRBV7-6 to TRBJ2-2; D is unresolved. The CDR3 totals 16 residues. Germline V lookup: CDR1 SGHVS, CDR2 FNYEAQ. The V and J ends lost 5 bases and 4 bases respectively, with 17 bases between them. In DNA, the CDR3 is TGTGCCAGCAGCCCGCGTACAAAACCAGTCACCGGGGAGCTGTTTTTT. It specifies CASSPRTKPVTGELFF.

CDR3 bases: TGTGCCAGCTCCCAACGGGGACAGGGGGCAAACGAGCAGTACTTC. Amino acid sequence: CASSQRGQGANEQYF. The chain combines TRBV18 with TRBJ2-7; TRBD1 matches 12 bases. The CDR3 has 15 amino acids. CDR1 KGHSH and CDR2 LQKENI come from the germline V gene. The V gene end was trimmed by 6 bases and the J gene end by 5 bases; junction bases not matched to a gene: 8.

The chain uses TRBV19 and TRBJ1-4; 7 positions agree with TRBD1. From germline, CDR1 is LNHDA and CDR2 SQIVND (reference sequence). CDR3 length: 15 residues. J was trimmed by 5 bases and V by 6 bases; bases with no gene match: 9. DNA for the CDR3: TGTGCCAGTAGCGAATCAGGGGGTGGGAATGAAAAACTGTTTTTT. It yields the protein CASSESGGGNEKLFF.

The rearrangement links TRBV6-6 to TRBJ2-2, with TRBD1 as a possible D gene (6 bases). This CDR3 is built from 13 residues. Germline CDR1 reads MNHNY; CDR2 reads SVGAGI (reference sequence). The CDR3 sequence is CLSHRDGTGELFF. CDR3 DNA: TGTTTGAGCCACAGGGATGGCACCGGGGAGCTGTTTTTT.

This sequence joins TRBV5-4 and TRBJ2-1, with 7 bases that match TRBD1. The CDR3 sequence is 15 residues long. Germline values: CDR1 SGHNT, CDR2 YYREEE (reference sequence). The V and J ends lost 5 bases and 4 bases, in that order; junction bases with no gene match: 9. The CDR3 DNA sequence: TGTGCCAGCAGTCCGAACAGGGGTGCTTACAATGAGCAGTTCTTC. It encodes CASSPNRGAYNEQFF.

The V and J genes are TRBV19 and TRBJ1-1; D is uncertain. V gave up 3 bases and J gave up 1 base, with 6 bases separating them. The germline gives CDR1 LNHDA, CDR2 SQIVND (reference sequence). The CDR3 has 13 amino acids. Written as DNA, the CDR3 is TGTGCCAGTAGTATGTCCGAGAACACTGAAGCTTTCTTT. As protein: CASSMSENTEAFF. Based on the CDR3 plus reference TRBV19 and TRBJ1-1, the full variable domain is DGGITQSPKYLFRKEGQNVTLSCEQNLNHDAMYWYRQDPGQGLRLIYYSQIVNDFQKGDIAEGYSVSREKKESFPLTVTSAQKNPTAFYLCASSMSENTEAFFGQGTRLTVV.

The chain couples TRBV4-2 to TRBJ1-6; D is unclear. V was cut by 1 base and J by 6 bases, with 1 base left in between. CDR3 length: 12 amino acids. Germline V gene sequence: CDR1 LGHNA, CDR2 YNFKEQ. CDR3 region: CASSQANSPLHF. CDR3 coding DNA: TGTGCCAGCAGCCAAGCTAATTCACCCCTCCACTTT.

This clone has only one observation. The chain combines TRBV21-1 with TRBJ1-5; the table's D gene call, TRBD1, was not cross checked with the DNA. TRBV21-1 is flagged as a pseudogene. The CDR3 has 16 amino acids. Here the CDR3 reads CASSQGQGDSNQPQHF. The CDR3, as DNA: TGTGCCAGCAGCCAGGGACAGGGGGATAGCAATCAGCCCCAGCATTTT.

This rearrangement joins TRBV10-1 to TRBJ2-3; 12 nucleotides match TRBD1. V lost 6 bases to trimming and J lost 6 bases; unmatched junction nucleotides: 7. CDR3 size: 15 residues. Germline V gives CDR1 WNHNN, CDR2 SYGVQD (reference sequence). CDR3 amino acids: CASSGTGGSQDTQYF. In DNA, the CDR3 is TGCGCCAGCAGCGGGACAGGGGGCTCTCAGGATACGCAGTATTTT.

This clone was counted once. CDR3 loop: CASSLVGTANEKLFF. For the CDR3, the DNA is TGCGCCAGCAGCTTGGTTGGGACGGCTAATGAAAAACTGTTTTTT. The chain couples TRBV5-1 to TRBJ1-4; D is possibly TRBD1 (5 bases). The V gene lost 0 bases and the J gene lost 3 bases, with 9 bases spanning the gap. Germline CDR1 SGHRS, CDR2 YFSETQ. The CDR3 length is 15 residues.

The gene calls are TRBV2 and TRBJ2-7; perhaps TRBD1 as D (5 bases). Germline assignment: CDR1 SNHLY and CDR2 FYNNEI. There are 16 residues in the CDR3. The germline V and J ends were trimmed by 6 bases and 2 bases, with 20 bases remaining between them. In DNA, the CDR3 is TGTGCCAGCAGCTTCCAGGGCAGCCTGATCCCCTACGAGCAGTACTTC. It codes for CASSFQGSLIPYEQYF.

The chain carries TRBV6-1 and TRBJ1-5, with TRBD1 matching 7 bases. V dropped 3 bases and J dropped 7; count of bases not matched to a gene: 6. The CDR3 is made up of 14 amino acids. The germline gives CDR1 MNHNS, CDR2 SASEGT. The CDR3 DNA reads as TGTGCCAGCAGTGAGCAGGGGGAAAGCCAGCCCCAGCATTTT. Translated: CASSEQGESQPQHF.

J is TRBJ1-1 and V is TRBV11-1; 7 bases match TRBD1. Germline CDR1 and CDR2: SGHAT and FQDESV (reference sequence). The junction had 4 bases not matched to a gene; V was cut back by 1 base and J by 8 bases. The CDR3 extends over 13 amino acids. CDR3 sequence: CASSLVQGSEAFF. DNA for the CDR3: TGTGCCAGCAGCTTAGTACAGGGGAGCGAAGCTTTCTTT.

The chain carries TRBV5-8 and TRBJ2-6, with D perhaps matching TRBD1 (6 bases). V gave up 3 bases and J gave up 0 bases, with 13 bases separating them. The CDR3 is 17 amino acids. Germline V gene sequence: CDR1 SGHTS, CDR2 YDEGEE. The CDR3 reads CASSSNRVSSGANVLTF. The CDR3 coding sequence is TGTGCCAGCAGCTCTAACAGGGTTTCCTCTGGGGCCAACGTCCTGACTTTC.

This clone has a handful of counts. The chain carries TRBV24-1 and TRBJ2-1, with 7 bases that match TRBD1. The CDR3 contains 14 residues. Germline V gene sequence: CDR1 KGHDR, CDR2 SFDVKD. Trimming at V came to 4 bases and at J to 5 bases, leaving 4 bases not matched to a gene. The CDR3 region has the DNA TGTGCCACCAGTGACCCCGGGACAGACAATGAGCAGTTCTTC. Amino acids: CATSDPGTDNEQFF.

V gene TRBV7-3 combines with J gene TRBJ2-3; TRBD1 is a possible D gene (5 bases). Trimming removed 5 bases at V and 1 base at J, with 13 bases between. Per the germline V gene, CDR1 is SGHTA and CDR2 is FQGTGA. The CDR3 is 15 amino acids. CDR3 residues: CASSEQGAGTDTQYF. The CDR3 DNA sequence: TGTGCCAGCAGCGAACAAGGGGCGGGCACAGATACGCAGTATTTT.

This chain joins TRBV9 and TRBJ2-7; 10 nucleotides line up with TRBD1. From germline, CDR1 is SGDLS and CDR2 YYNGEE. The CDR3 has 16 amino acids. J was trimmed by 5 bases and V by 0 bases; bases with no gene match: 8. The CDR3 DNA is TGTGCCAGCAGCGTAGACCAGGACAGGGGGTTCGACGAGCAGTACTTC. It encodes CASSVDQDRGFDEQYF.

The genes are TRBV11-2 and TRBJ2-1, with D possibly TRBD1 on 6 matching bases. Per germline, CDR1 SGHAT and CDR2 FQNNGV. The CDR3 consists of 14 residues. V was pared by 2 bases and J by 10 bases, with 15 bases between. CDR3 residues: CASSLLLDRPEQFF. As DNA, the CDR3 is TGTGCCAGCAGCTTACTACTCGACAGGCCCGAGCAGTTCTTC.

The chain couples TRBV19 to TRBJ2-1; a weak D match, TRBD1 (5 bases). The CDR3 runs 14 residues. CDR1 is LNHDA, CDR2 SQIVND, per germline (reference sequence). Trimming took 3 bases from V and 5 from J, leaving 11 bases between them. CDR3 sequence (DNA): TGTGCCAGTAGTATTCGTGACAGTCACAATGAGCAGTTCTTC. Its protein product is CASSIRDSHNEQFF. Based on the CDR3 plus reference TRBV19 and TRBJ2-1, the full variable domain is DGGITQSPKYLFRKEGQNVTLSCEQNLNHDAMYWYRQDPGQGLRLIYYSQIVNDFQKGDIAEGYSVSREKKESFPLTVTSAQKNPTAFYLCASSIRDSHNEQFFGPGTRLTVL.

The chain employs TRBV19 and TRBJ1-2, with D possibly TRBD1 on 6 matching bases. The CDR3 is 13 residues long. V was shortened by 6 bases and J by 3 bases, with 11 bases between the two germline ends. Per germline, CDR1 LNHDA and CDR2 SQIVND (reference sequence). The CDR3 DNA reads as TGTGCCAGTAGGCTCGGACAGTACTATGGCTACACCTTC. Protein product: CASRLGQYYGYTF.